By frequency, the clone carrying this TCR beta chain registers medium-sized. Antigen unknown. Multiplex touch-down PCR amplified TRB using TRB-A and TRB-B pools in one tube. TCRdb reprocessed the multiplex PCR reads; each CDR3 protein has one entry and no DNA is given. The sample holds about 3,600 distinct CDR3 sequences. This specimen comes from a study of T cell clusters in autoimmune cytopenias. The study, taken as a whole, reports: Clustering suggested that physiological T cell clusters were missing in primary autoimmune cytopenia patients. The T cell clusters came from computational analysis alone and lack functional validation.

TRB amplification used approximately 270 ng of peripheral blood genomic DNA. The CDR3 length is 12 residues. CDR1 and CDR2 from the germline V gene are LNHDA and SQIVND (reference sequence). The sample consisted of peripheral blood. V gene TRBV19 combines with J gene TRBJ2-7. The clonotype originates from a human donor with an autoimmune cytopenia or autoimmune hepatitis (not recorded which). This CDR3 reads CASSSRVYEQYF. The full variable domain, completed using reference TRBV19 and TRBJ2-7, is DGGITQSPKYLFRKEGQNVTLSCEQNLNHDAMYWYRQDPGQGLRLIYYSQIVNDFQKGDIAEGYSVSREKKESFPLTVTSAQKNPTAFYLCASSSRVYEQYFGPGTRLTVT.